Below are 4 T cell receptor beta chains sequenced from a single sample in a study of blood T cell repertoires in COVID-19. The method was immunoSEQ multiplex PCR; TCRdb's version includes in-frame clones alone and lacks a portion of them. The profile covers 150,000 to 160,000 clones, with about 85% appearing a single time and roughly 0.62% taken by the ten largest. Sequenced sample: peripheral blood. These receptor sequences come from a man in his fifties or sixties with COVID-19, enrolled during active disease.

CDR3 region: CASSIRTGINYGYTF. The CDR3 nucleotides are TGTGCCAGCAGTATCCGGACAGGGATAAACTATGGCTACACCTTC. V usage is TRBV28 and J usage is TRBJ1-2, with 8 bases fitting TRBD1. CDR3 size: 15 residues. Germline V lookup: CDR1 MDHEN, CDR2 SYDVKM. V lost 5 bases to trimming and J lost 2 bases; unmatched junction nucleotides: 7.

In this sample, this clone turned up once. V usage is TRBV6-5 and J usage is TRBJ2-3, with TRBD1 identical over 7 bases. The germline V gene has CDR1 MNHEY and CDR2 SVGAGI. This CDR3 has 15 residues. With V trimmed by 0 bases and J by 4 bases, 4 bases remained unmatched. CDR3 in DNA: TGTGCCAGCAGTTACTCCGGCAGGGGGTCAGATACGCAGTATTTT. This translates into CASSYSGRGSDTQYF.

This chain joins TRBV3-1 (or the pseudogene TRBV3-2) and TRBJ2-3; 11 bases agree with TRBD2. Unmatched junction bases numbered 10, after V lost 4 bases and J lost 4 bases. Looked up from germline, CDR1 is LGHDT and CDR2 is YNNKEL (reference sequence). The CDR3 length is 17 residues. The CDR3 loop is CASSPLLAGVGPDTQYF. In DNA form, the CDR3 reads TGTGCCAGCAGCCCCCTACTAGCGGGAGTTGGCCCAGATACGCAGTATTTT.

This sequence joins TRBV6-5 and TRBJ2-7, with 11 bases matching TRBD1. J lost 2 bases, V lost 0 bases, and 3 bases had no gene match. CDR3 size: 16 residues. Germline V gene data show CDR1 as MNHEY and CDR2 as SVGAGI. The CDR3 region has the DNA TGTGCCAGCAGTTACTCGAGGGGACAGGGGGCCTACGAGCAGTACTTC. It specifies CASSYSRGQGAYEQYF.